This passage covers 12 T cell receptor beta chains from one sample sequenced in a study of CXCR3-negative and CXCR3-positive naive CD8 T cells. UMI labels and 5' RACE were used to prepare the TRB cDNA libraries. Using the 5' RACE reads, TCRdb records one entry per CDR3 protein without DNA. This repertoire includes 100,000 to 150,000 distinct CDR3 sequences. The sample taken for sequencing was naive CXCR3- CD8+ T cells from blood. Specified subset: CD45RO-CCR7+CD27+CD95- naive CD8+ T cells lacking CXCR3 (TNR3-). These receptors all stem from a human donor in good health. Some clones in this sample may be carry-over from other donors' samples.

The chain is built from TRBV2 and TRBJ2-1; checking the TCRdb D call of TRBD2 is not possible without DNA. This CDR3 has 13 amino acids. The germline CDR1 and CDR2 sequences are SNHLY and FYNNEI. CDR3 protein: CASSAGALREQFF.

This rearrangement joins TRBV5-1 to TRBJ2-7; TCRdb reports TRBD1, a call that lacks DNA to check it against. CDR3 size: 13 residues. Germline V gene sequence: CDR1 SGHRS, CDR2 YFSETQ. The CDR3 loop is CASSFGTDYEQYF. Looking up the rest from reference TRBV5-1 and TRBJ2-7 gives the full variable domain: KAGVTQTPRYLIKTRGQQVTLSCSPISGHRSVSWYQQTPGQGLQFLFEYFSETQRNKGNFPGRFSGRQFSNSRSEMNVSTLELGDSALYLCASSFGTDYEQYFGPGTRLTVT.

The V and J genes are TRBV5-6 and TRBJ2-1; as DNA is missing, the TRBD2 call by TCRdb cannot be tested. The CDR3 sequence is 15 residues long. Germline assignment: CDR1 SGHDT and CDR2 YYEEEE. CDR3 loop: CASSLGELVYNEQFF.

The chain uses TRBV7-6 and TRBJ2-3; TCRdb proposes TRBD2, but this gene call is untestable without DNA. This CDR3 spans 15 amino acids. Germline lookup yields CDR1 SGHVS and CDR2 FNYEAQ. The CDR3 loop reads CASRASGASTDTQYF.

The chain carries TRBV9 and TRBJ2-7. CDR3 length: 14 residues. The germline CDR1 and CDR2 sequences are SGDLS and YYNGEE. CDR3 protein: CASSVENHPREQYF. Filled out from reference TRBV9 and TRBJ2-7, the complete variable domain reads DSGVTQTPKHLITATGQRVTLRCSPRSGDLSVYWYQQSLDQGLQFLIQYYNGEERAKGNILERFSAQQFPDLHSELNLSSLELGDSALYFCASSVENHPREQYFGPGTRLTVT.

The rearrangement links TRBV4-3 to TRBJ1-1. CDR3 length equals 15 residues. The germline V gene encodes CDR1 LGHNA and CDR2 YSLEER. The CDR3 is CASSQDGEPGTEAFF.

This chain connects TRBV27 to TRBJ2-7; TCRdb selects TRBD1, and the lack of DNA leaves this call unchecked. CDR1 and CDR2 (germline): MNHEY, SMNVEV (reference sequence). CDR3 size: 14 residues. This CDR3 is CASNSGTGPYEQYF.

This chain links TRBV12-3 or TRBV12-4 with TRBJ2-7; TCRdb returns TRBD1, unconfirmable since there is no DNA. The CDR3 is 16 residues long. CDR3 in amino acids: CASSSSLGQGAYEQYF.

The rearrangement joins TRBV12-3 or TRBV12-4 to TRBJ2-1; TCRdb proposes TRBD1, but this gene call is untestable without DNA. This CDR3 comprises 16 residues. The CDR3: CASSHRDKLFANEQFF.

CDR3 sequence: CASSVEDGDYEQYF. The J gene is TRBJ2-7, the V gene TRBV9; TCRdb returns TRBD1, unconfirmable since there is no DNA. Germline loops: CDR1 SGDLS, CDR2 YYNGEE. This CDR3 has 14 residues.

The CDR3 sequence: CSAVTGGEQYF. V is TRBV29-1 and J is TRBJ2-7; TCRdb calls TRBD1, which cannot be checked without DNA. CDR1 and CDR2 (germline): SQVTM, ANQGSEA. This CDR3 comprises 11 residues.

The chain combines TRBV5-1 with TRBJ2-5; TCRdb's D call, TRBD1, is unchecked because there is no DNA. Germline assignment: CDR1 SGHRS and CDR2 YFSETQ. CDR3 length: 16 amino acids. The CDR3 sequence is CASSLGRGQVGETQYF.